Listed here are 24 T cell receptor beta chains from one sample, sequenced in a study of T cells in Graves' hyperthyroidism and ophthalmopathy (dated by TCRdb to between 2018 and 2020). Libraries came from multiplex PCR. Sequencing instrument: Illumina HiSeq 2000. Amplification of TCR beta CDR3 regions was carried out from RNA transcripts. For the first round of RT-PCR on the TCR CDR3, the HTBI primer set was used together with the Qiagen OneStep RT-PCR kit. Clones were called with MiXCR by TCRdb after fastp trimmed the public reads at Q25, and only in-frame beta chains were retained. Every distinct CDR3 protein forms one entry, paired with its most common genes and DNA. The sample table contains 300,000 to 450,000 distinct CDR3 sequences; only one count was recorded for roughly 14% of them. Jointly, the top ten make up 28% of the sample. The sequencing sample was made of blood. Receptors originate from a woman under 30 with Graves' hyperthyroidism that later progressed to Graves' ophthalmopathy.

This clonotype was counted many times. V gene TRBV14 combines with J gene TRBJ2-3; D is unresolved. V gave up 4 bases and J gave up 4 bases, with 9 bases separating them. This CDR3 is built from 13 residues. CDR1 SGHDN and CDR2 FVKESK come from the germline V gene. Here the CDR3 reads CASSLIAADTQYF. The CDR3 DNA sequence: TGTGCCAGCAGCCTGATTGCGGCAGATACGCAGTATTTT.

The CDR3 is CASSLGTPTNTGELFF. Here the CDR3 DNA reads TGTGCCAGCAGCTTGGGGACACCAACGAACACCGGGGAGCTGTTTTTT. The chain links TRBV5-6 to TRBJ2-2, with D possibly being TRBD1 (5 bases). The germline V gene encodes CDR1 SGHDT and CDR2 YYEEEE. V lost 0 bases, J lost 0 bases, and 9 bases lay in between. The CDR3 has 16 residues.

A few counts support this clonotype. The V gene is TRBV19, the J gene TRBJ2-5, with TRBD1 matching 7 bases. Looked up from germline, CDR1 is LNHDA and CDR2 is SQIVND (reference sequence). The CDR3 is 13 residues long. Germline trimming cut 7 bases from V and 1 base from J; bases unmatched to any gene: 3. The CDR3 nucleotides are TGTGCCAGTAACAACAGGGGCCAAGAGACCCAGTACTTC. Translating gives CASNNRGQETQYF.

CDR3 sequence: CASSLGPSGRAGQFF. The CDR3 DNA reads as TGTGCCAGCAGCTTAGGGCCTAGCGGGAGGGCCGGGCAGTTCTTC. J is TRBJ2-1 and V is TRBV11-2, with 12 bases matching TRBD2. CDR1 and CDR2 from the germline V gene are SGHAT and FQNNGV. The V gene end was trimmed by 1 base and the J gene end by 12 bases; junction bases not matched to a gene: 7. The CDR3 has 15 amino acids. Based on the CDR3 plus reference TRBV11-2 and TRBJ2-1, the full variable domain is EAGVAQSPRYKIIEKRQSVAFWCNPISGHATLYWYQQILGQGPKLLIQFQNNGVVDDSQLPKDRFSAERLKGVDSTLKIQPAKLEDSAVYLCASSLGPSGRAGQFFGPGTRLTVL.

The chain couples TRBV30 to TRBJ1-5, with a possible D match to TRBD1 (5 bases). The V end lost 2 bases, the J end lost 8 bases, and 10 bases lay between the germline ends. CDR3 size: 12 residues. CDR1 is GTSNPN and CDR2 is SVGIG in the germline V gene (reference sequence). The CDR3 nucleotides are TGTGCCTGGAGTCCCCAGGGTGAGCCCCAGCATTTT. Protein: CAWSPQGEPQHF.

This clonotype was counted at least ten times. This sequence joins TRBV6-2 or TRBV6-3 and TRBJ2-7, with 7 bases aligning to TRBD2. V was clipped by 5 bases and J by 0 bases; unmatched bases: 10. The CDR3 contains 16 residues. Germline CDR1 and CDR2: MNHEY and SVGEGT. Here the CDR3 DNA reads TGTGCCAGCAGTAGAAATCCTAGCGGAAGCTCCTACGAGCAGTACTTC. Translated, it gives CASSRNPSGSSYEQYF.

The chain carries TRBV5-1 and TRBJ1-2; 7 bases map to TRBD1. CDR1 is SGHRS and CDR2 is YFSETQ in the germline V gene. The J segment lost 0 bases and the V segment lost 1 base, leaving 9 bases of the junction unmatched. The CDR3 is 17 amino acids. CDR3 sequence (DNA): TGCGCCAGCAGCTTGTCCACCTCCAGGGGGACTAACTATGGCTACACCTTC. Translation: CASSLSTSRGTNYGYTF.

This clonotype was seen many times. The V and J genes are TRBV10-3 and TRBJ2-5, with 10 bases lining up with TRBD2. Trimming removed 0 bases from V and 4 bases from J; junction bases left unmatched: 5. In germline, CDR1 is ENHRY, CDR2 SYGVKD. This CDR3 has 16 residues. The CDR3 loop reads CAISESASGSGETQYF. Written as DNA, the CDR3 is TGTGCCATCAGTGAGTCGGCTAGCGGGAGTGGAGAGACCCAGTACTTC.

Only a few counts were recorded for this clonotype. This chain joins TRBV30 and TRBJ2-7; D is unresolved. This CDR3 has 11 amino acids. Germline V gene lookup returns CDR1 GTSNPN and CDR2 SVGIG (reference sequence). V shed 2 bases and J shed 6 bases, with 8 bases lying between them. CDR3 loop: CAWSRHGEQYF. DNA for the CDR3: TGTGCCTGGAGTCGACACGGCGAGCAGTACTTC.

This clonotype was seen many times. The J gene is TRBJ2-5, the V gene TRBV28; 10 positions match TRBD2. The CDR3 is 19 amino acids. The V gene's germline CDR1 is MDHEN and CDR2 SYDVKM. Unmatched junction bases numbered 15, after V lost 4 bases and J lost 1 base. The CDR3 protein is CASSYVSSGRFSLQETQYF. The CDR3 bases are TGTGCCAGCAGTTACGTGTCTAGCGGGAGATTCTCTCTCCAAGAGACCCAGTACTTC.

This clonotype was counted a few times. Here the CDR3 reads CASGLGLAASYEQYF. The CDR3, as DNA: TGTGCTAGTGGTTTGGGACTAGCGGCTAGCTACGAGCAGTACTTC. The chain carries TRBV12-5 and TRBJ2-7; 9 bases are shared with TRBD2. The V and J ends lost 1 base and 3 bases, in that order; junction bases with no gene match: 4. The germline V gene has CDR1 LGHNT and CDR2 FRNRAP. CDR3 size: 15 residues.

At least ten counts were recorded for this clonotype. The chain combines TRBV27 with TRBJ2-1, with unresolved D. Germline assignment: CDR1 MNHEY and CDR2 SMNVEV (reference sequence). V was pared by 2 bases and J by 4 bases, with 12 bases between. The CDR3 covers 15 residues. In DNA, the CDR3 is TGTGCCAGCAGTTTAACCACTTTTACTTACAATGAGCAGTTCTTC. The encoded protein is CASSLTTFTYNEQFF.

The chain is built from TRBV18 and TRBJ2-7; 10 bases are shared with TRBD1. The CDR3 is 15 residues long. The J segment lost 6 bases and the V segment lost 6 bases, leaving 11 bases of the junction unmatched. Looked up from germline, CDR1 is KGHSH and CDR2 is LQKENI. CDR3 coding DNA: TGTGCCAGCTCGAACCGGGACAGGGGATTTCTCGAGCAGTACTTC. It translates to CASSNRDRGFLEQYF.

This clonotype was observed many times. The rearrangement joins TRBV6-1 to TRBJ1-4; TRBD1 might be the D (5 bases). Deletions cut 5 bases from V and 7 bases from J, with 8 bases between. CDR3 length: 12 residues. Germline V gene sequence: CDR1 MNHNS, CDR2 SASEGT. The CDR3 DNA sequence: TGTGCCAGCAGTCAGACAGCTGAAAAACTGTTTTTT. Translating it yields CASSQTAEKLFF.

This clonotype was seen only a few times. This chain links TRBV7-8 with TRBJ2-7; TRBD2 aligns across 7 bases. This CDR3 contains 16 residues. Losses at the gene ends were 2 bases for V and 0 bases for J; bases not matched to a gene: 7. Germline lookup yields CDR1 SGHVS and CDR2 FQNEAQ. The CDR3 loop is CASSLSQRGRSYEQYF. CDR3 DNA sequence: TGTGCCAGCAGCTTAAGCCAGCGGGGACGCTCCTACGAGCAGTACTTC. The full variable domain, its missing parts supplied by reference TRBV7-8 and TRBJ2-7, is GAGVSQSPRYKVAKRGQDVALRCDPISGHVSLFWYQQALGQGPEFLTYFQNEAQLDKSGLPSDRFFAERPEGSVSTLKIQRTQQEDSAVYLCASSLSQRGRSYEQYFGPGTRLTVT.

This clonotype was found many times. The V and J genes are TRBV7-8 and TRBJ2-6; possible D gene TRBD2, 6 bases. CDR1 and CDR2 (germline): SGHVS, FQNEAQ. The CDR3 has 17 amino acids. The ends were cut back, 1 base at V and 0 bases at J, with 10 bases in the middle. In DNA, the CDR3 is TGTGCCAGCAGCTTAGAGGGACTTTTCTCTGGGGCCAACGTCCTGACTTTC. This translates into CASSLEGLFSGANVLTF.

The V gene is TRBV20-1, the J gene TRBJ2-3; D is unresolved. The germline V gene has CDR1 DFQATT and CDR2 SNEGSKA (reference sequence). The CDR3 loop spans 12 amino acids. The V end was cut by 3 bases, the J end by 2 bases, with 6 bases between. The CDR3 reads CSARNHTDTQYF. The DNA of the CDR3 is TGCAGTGCTAGGAACCACACAGATACGCAGTATTTT.

The V and J genes are TRBV5-6 and TRBJ2-4; D gene ambiguous. Germline loops: CDR1 SGHDT, CDR2 YYEEEE. CDR3 size: 11 residues. V dropped 2 bases and J dropped 6 bases, with 3 bases sitting between them. The CDR3 region is CASSFGNIQYF. Here the CDR3 DNA reads TGTGCCAGCAGCTTTGGAAACATTCAGTACTTC.

In its sample, this clonotype was seen many times. This rearrangement joins TRBV5-1 to TRBJ2-1; tentative D call: TRBD1 (6 bases). CDR1 and CDR2 (germline): SGHRS, YFSETQ. The CDR3 length is 16 residues. V was trimmed by 3 bases and J by 9 bases, leaving 22 bases between them. CDR3 sequence: CASSSAVGGWGREQFF. The DNA of the CDR3 is TGCGCCAGCAGCTCGGCGGTTGGCGGGTGGGGGCGTGAGCAGTTCTTC.

This chain joins TRBV24-1 and TRBJ2-7; the D is unclear. There are 14 residues in the CDR3. The V end was cut by 5 bases, the J end by 0 bases, with 10 bases between. Germline CDR1 and CDR2: KGHDR and SFDVKD. The CDR3 sequence: CATSASGSSYEQYF. Written as DNA, the CDR3 is TGTGCCACCAGTGCCTCCGGGTCCTCCTACGAGCAGTACTTC.

This clonotype was counted a few times. The chain employs TRBV19 and TRBJ1-1; D gene uncertain. V was cut by 1 base and J by 1 base, with 13 bases left in between. There are 16 residues in the CDR3. Germline values: CDR1 LNHDA, CDR2 SQIVND (reference sequence). CDR3 in DNA: TGTGCCAGTAGTATAGCTTTTAGGGAGGCGAACACTGAAGCTTTCTTT. Its translation is CASSIAFREANTEAFF. The complete variable domain, with remaining parts taken from reference TRBV19 and TRBJ1-1, reads DGGITQSPKYLFRKEGQNVTLSCEQNLNHDAMYWYRQDPGQGLRLIYYSQIVNDFQKGDIAEGYSVSREKKESFPLTVTSAQKNPTAFYLCASSIAFREANTEAFFGQGTRLTVV.

V and J are TRBV11-2 and TRBJ2-7, with TRBD2 matching 14 bases. V shed 4 bases and J 6 bases; nucleotides not matched to a gene: 8. Germline V gene data show CDR1 as SGHAT and CDR2 as FQNNGV. CDR3 size: 16 residues. DNA of the CDR3: TGTGCCAGCAGCTCCGAGACTAGCGGGAGGGCCTTCGAGCAGTACTTC. It yields the protein CASSSETSGRAFEQYF.

This clonotype was detected many times. This chain joins TRBV7-2 and TRBJ2-3; 11 bases line up with TRBD2. Germline V gives CDR1 SGHTA, CDR2 FQGNSA. This CDR3 has 15 amino acids. Germline trimming cut 3 bases from V and 2 bases from J; bases unmatched to any gene: 1. The CDR3 here is CASSLGLAVTDTQYF. CDR3 DNA sequence: TGTGCCAGCAGCTTGGGACTAGCGGTCACAGATACGCAGTATTTT.

This clonotype was counted many times. This chain connects TRBV6-5 to TRBJ1-4; 8 nucleotides align to TRBD1. The CDR3 extends over 16 amino acids. V was clipped by 2 bases and J by 4 bases; unmatched bases: 6. The germline V gene has CDR1 MNHEY and CDR2 SVGAGI. The CDR3 nucleotides are TGTGCCAGCAGTTACGGGGACAGGATTGATAATGAAAAACTGTTTTTT. Encoded protein: CASSYGDRIDNEKLFF.